The rows below give T cell receptor beta chains drawn from one sample of a study of blood T cells in healthy people across ages. Using its own MiXCR run on the 5' RACE reads, TCRdb lists one record per CDR3 protein. This table has about a million distinct CDR3 sequences, approximately 50% appearing once. Sequenced material: blood. The source is a woman in her sixties or seventies in good health. Each CDR3 is given without its conserved first and last residue.

J: TRBJ1-2
V: TRBV4-2
CDR3: ASSQEGRGGGGYT

J: TRBJ2-2
V: TRBV3-1
CDR3: ASSQISPPNTGELF

J: TRBJ2-1
V: TRBV4-1
CDR3: ASSRPGQSAYNEQF

J: TRBJ2-5
V: TRBV2
CDR3: ASSENGPQETQY

J: TRBJ2-5
V: TRBV29-1
CDR3: SVGLAEQTQY

J: TRBJ2-3
V: TRBV29-1
CDR3: SVAPGPDTQY

J: TRBJ2-6
V: TRBV6-6
CDR3: ASAMATGLGANVLT

J: TRBJ2-1
V: TRBV20-1
CDR3: SAGSGTSGRGEQF

J: .
V: TRBV24-1
CDR3: ATATSGLEETQY

J: TRBJ2-1
V: TRBV4-1
CDR3: ASSQGRGRNEQF

J: TRBJ2-1
V: TRBV5-1
CDR3: ASSPRGAGGLNEQF

J: TRBJ1-2
V: TRBV6-5
CDR3: ASRGITGRDDYT

J: TRBJ2-1
V: TRBV9
CDR3: ASSVSRDRGANEQF

J: TRBJ2-7
V: TRBV10-3
CDR3: ATKEKAGEFYEQY

J: TRBJ1-2
V: TRBV6-5
CDR3: ASSPQNNYGYT

J: TRBJ2-6
V: TRBV29-1
CDR3: SVGSPRSGANVLT

J: TRBJ2-7
V: TRBV27
CDR3: ASSRGTVYEQY

J: TRBJ2-5
V: TRBV2
CDR3: ASHKKEGARETQY

J: TRBJ2-7
V: TRBV20-1
CDR3: SARSGTSGSSYEQY

J: TRBJ2-3
V: TRBV20-1
CDR3: SAPLYSGRYGDTQY

J: TRBJ2-1
V: TRBV4-1
CDR3: ASSQLTGPNSLVYNEQF

J: TRBJ2-4
V: TRBV20-1
CDR3: SASGSKNIQY

J: TRBJ2-1
V: TRBV7-8
CDR3: ASSLGPREREQF

J: TRBJ2-7
V: TRBV29-1
CDR3: SVEFLREHSYEQY

J: TRBJ1-2
V: TRBV7-2
CDR3: ASSQAGGPPTGYT

J: TRBJ2-5
V: TRBV3-1
CDR3: ASSQGTTTQETQY

J: .
V: TRBV15
CDR3: ATSGPRTPLDEQY

J: TRBJ2-1
V: TRBV29-1
CDR3: SSARHPSYNEQF